This T cell receptor (beta chain) was retrieved from a study of blood T cell repertoires in COVID-19. Looking at the study overall: The United States, Italy and Spain were the sources of the acute and convalescent COVID-19 samples. The cDNA or gDNA used as material had been derived from T cells, B-cell-depleted T cells, or PBMCs.

The CDR3 spans 14 residues. Germline V gene lookup returns CDR1 LGHDT and CDR2 YNNKEL (reference sequence). Germline trimming cut 5 bases from V and 2 bases from J; bases unmatched to any gene: 6. Original processing notes: From reference gene primer amplification, estimates of nucleated cell counts were derived. The assay was immunoSEQ multiplex PCR, and TCRdb's table has in-frame clones only and misses some. V and J calls and clone size come straight from that table; D and trimming were deduced from the DNA. The repertoire holds around 180,000 clones, 84% seen once, with roughly 7.1% in the top ten.

The receptor was derived from a human donor in a cohort sampled during active COVID-19. Specimen: peripheral blood. J is TRBJ2-7 and V is TRBV3-1 (or the pseudogene TRBV3-2); 7 nucleotides line up with TRBD2. This CDR3 reads CASSWGAGAYEQYF. The CDR3 DNA is TGTGCCAGCAGCTGGGGCGCGGGGGCCTACGAGCAGTACTTC.